The 9 T cell receptor beta chains given below trace back to one sample, sequenced in a study of cytomegalovirus exposure and HLA in healthy donors (dated 2017 in TCRdb). The library was obtained by the immunoSEQ multiplex PCR assay. A mixture of 60 forward primers for TCR Vbeta segments and 13 reverse primers for TCR Jbeta segments was used in the multiplex PCR. This is the immuneACCESS table as TCRdb keeps it, with only in-frame sequences that have V and J called. A part of the clones is gone; compared with another copy, unresolved V genes explain less than half, and the rest is unexplained. Counted in this sample were about 150,000 clones; less than 10% of them appeared once. The top ten hold roughly 1.9% of the sample. Sample: PBMCs. Every receptor here comes from a man aged 45-65 years in good health and CMV-seronegative.

The CDR3 sequence: CASSLTQGASTGELFF. Written as DNA, the CDR3 is TGCGCCAGCAGCTTAACCCAGGGGGCCTCCACCGGGGAGCTGTTTTTT. The genes are TRBV5-1 and TRBJ2-2; 8 bases are shared with TRBD1. Germline V gives CDR1 SGHRS, CDR2 YFSETQ. CDR3 length: 16 residues. V dropped 2 bases and J dropped 4; count of bases not matched to a gene: 7.

This clone has only a few counts. CDR3 loop: CASSLAPGNQPQHF. As DNA, the CDR3 is TGTGCCAGCAGCTTAGCGCCGGGGAATCAGCCCCAGCATTTT. The chain recombines TRBV7-9 with TRBJ1-5; D gene unclear. The germline V gene has CDR1 SEHNR and CDR2 FQNEAQ (reference sequence). This CDR3 spans 14 amino acids. V was cut by 0 bases and J by 4 bases, with 7 bases left in between.

This rearrangement joins TRBV7-9 to TRBJ2-5; D remains unclear. Germline lookup yields CDR1 SEHNR and CDR2 FQNEAQ (reference sequence). This CDR3 spans 14 amino acids. Deletions cut 1 base from V and 3 bases from J, with 9 bases between. The CDR3 DNA reads TGTGCCAGCAGCTTAGTAAACCTAGAAGAGACCCAGTACTTC. Amino acid sequence: CASSLVNLEETQYF.

V is TRBV7-3 and J is TRBJ1-3; TRBD1 might be the D (5 bases). CDR3 length: 16 amino acids. CDR1 is SGHTA, CDR2 FQGTGA, per germline. Trimming left V 2 bases short and J 1 base short, with 12 bases between. The CDR3, as DNA: TGTGCCAGCAGCTTAGGGGGGAAGAAGTCTGGAAACACCATATATTTT. Translating gives CASSLGGKKSGNTIYF.

In its sample, this clone was seen a few times. J is TRBJ1-1 and V is TRBV27; D gene uncertain. Germline CDR1 and CDR2: MNHEY and SMNVEV (reference sequence). This CDR3 region has 17 residues. V was trimmed by 8 bases and J by 11 bases, leaving 33 bases between them. CDR3 sequence (DNA): TGTGCCAGCCACGGGGTGCTCGGTAATATGGGCTCTTCGAGCGCTTTCTTT. It translates to CASHGVLGNMGSSSAFF.

The genes are TRBV30 and TRBJ2-1, with a tentative D call TRBD2 (6 bases). The CDR3 runs 17 residues. V lost 1 base, J lost 7 bases, and 23 bases lay in between. Per germline, CDR1 GTSNPN and CDR2 SVGIG (reference sequence). CDR3 region: CAWSARPLANKVNEQFF. CDR3 nucleotides: TGTGCCTGGAGTGCCCGACCCCTAGCGAACAAGGTTAATGAGCAGTTCTTC. The variable domain in full, completed from reference TRBV30 and TRBJ2-1, reads SQTIHQWPATLVQPVGSPLSLECTVEGTSNPNLYWYRQAAGRGLQLLFYSVGIGQISSEVPQNLSASRPQDRQFILSSKKLLLSDSGFYLCAWSARPLANKVNEQFFGPGTRLTVL.

The chain carries TRBV2 and TRBJ2-3, with D maybe TRBD1 (5 bases). The V gene lost 4 bases and the J gene lost 5 bases, with 16 bases spanning the gap. Germline CDR1 and CDR2: SNHLY and FYNNEI. This CDR3 comprises 15 residues. The DNA for the CDR3 is TGTGCCAGCAGTGGGGCAGGGATTAAGGGAGATACGCAGTATTTT. Residues: CASSGAGIKGDTQYF.

This clone showed up just a few times. The J gene is TRBJ1-1, the V gene TRBV18, with D possibly matching TRBD1 (5 bases). CDR1 and CDR2 (germline): KGHSH, LQKENI. The CDR3 is 16 amino acids. Trimming stripped 4 bases from V and 0 bases from J, with 15 bases between. In nucleotides, the CDR3 is TGTGCCAGCTCACTCAATACAGGTGCGATGAACACTGAAGCTTTCTTT. As protein: CASSLNTGAMNTEAFF.

By its share, this clone is medium-sized. This chain connects TRBV29-1 to TRBJ2-2; 8 positions agree with TRBD1. The CDR3 contains 13 residues. Trimming removed 4 bases from V and 7 bases from J; junction bases left unmatched: 5. CDR1 SQVTM and CDR2 ANQGSEA come from the germline V gene. This CDR3 is CSVVRGRDGELFF. CDR3 nucleotides: TGCAGCGTTGTCAGGGGGCGAGACGGGGAGCTGTTTTTT.